This entry concerns a single T cell receptor beta chain. Its cognate antigen has yet to be identified. Per-base qualities were not stored, and no clone one base away is much larger. This sample stems from a study of blood T cell repertoires in COVID-19 (dated by TCRdb to the early 2020s). In the study overall: The collaborator samples originated in the United States, Italy and Spain and spanned the acute and convalescent phases of COVID-19. The samples were drawn from two sources: the first 160 participants of the ongoing ImmuneRACE study, and 1,254 subjects contributed by 6 global collaborators. HLA class I and class II types, where available, came from metadata supplied by the sample provider rather than from assay-based typing. The repertoires were released in a freely available public database meant as a resource for research on the immune response to SARS-CoV-2. Subjects who had been exposed to COVID-19, were actively infected with it, or had recovered from it provided the deeply sampled blood TCRbeta repertoires that made up the dataset. A de-identified subject ID, COVID-19 status, age in years and sex were almost always included in the sample metadata. The material from the prospective study consisted of cDNA or gDNA derived from T cells, B-cell-depleted T cells, or PBMCs. General conclusions and limits of the study: Clinical and demographic metadata were provided uncurated, with the amount varying by source and participant.

In the prospective study, participants were about 18 to 89 years old, resided in 25 or so geographic areas of the United States, and were enrolled through a virtual design. Cohort assignment in the prospective study relied on participant-reported clinical history from a screening survey and a study questionnaire. Each participant in the prospective study had whole blood, serum and a nasopharyngeal or oropharyngeal swab collected by mobile phlebotomists. Additional blood draws and questionnaires over a 2-month period could optionally be provided by prospective study participants. Prospective study blood samples were shipped either frozen or at room temperature before DNA extraction. The immunoSEQ Assay, a bias-controlled multiplex PCR, was used to amplify TCRbeta CDR3 regions from genomic DNA. On the study's bioinformatics: Nucleated cell counts per sample were estimated from amplification of reference gene primers within the assay. To quantify the absolute abundance of each unique TCRbeta CDR3 rearrangement, sequence reads were collapsed and filtered. For each sample, productive Simpson clonality was calculated by taking the square root of Simpson's diversity index across productive rearrangements. The source is immuneACCESS, and TCRdb retained only in-frame sequences with V and J called. Part of the clones is not carried over; for the studies checked, unresolved V genes explain less than half of this, and the remainder is unexplained. V and J calls and clone size are copied from that table; D and trimming were computed from the DNA. Counted in this sample were fewer than 200,000 clones; about 86% of them appeared once. 3.6% of the sample is held by the ten biggest clonotypes.

The CDR3 covers 14 residues, taking in both the cysteine and the phenylalanine. Only the CDR3 DNA is retained, 42 bases long and in frame from the first base. V and J lose 3 bases and 6 bases, and a span of 9 bases separates them. For CDR1 and CDR2, the germline V gene (reference sequence) lists LNHDA and SQIVND. This chain joins TRBV19 to TRBJ1-6; TRBD1 is a weak D gene call, 5 bases matching. The sequence was obtained from a woman aged 45 to 65 in a cohort exposed to, infected with or recovered from COVID-19 (not recorded which). Sequences were obtained from PBMCs or T cells enriched from blood (not recorded which). The CDR3 protein: CASSIQGGNSPLHF. In nucleotides, the sequence is TGTGCCAGTAGTATCCAGGGAGGTAATTCACCCCTCCACTTT.